The rows below give T cell receptor beta chains drawn from one sample of a study of T-cell reconstitution after alpha-beta-depleted transplantation in children. TCRdb reprocessed the PCR reads with MiXCR, giving one entry per CDR3 protein. The table lists 250,000 to 300,000 distinct CDR3 sequences, over 9% of them singletons. The starting material was PBMCs, obtained before TCRalphabeta/CD19-depleted stem cell transplant. These TCRs come from a boy in the first two years of life with acute myeloid leukemia, due to receive a stem cell transplant. Each CDR3 is given with its conserved first and last residue. Fields, in order: V gene, clone size, J gene, D gene, CDR3 protein, CDR3 DNA. D genes are given only for firm matches. Expanded clones are given a class, and other clones once, few, many or no size at all.

V gene: TRBV28; clone size: many; J gene: TRBJ2-7; D gene: TRBD1; CDR3 protein: CASSFRQGSQYF; CDR3 DNA: TGTGCCAGCAGTTTTCGACAGGGATCCCAGTACTTC
V gene: TRBV7-2; clone size: many; J gene: TRBJ2-2; D gene: NA; CDR3 protein: CASSFSGPNTGELFF; CDR3 DNA: TGTGCCAGCAGCTTTAGCGGTCCGAACACCGGGGAGCTGTTTTTT
V gene: TRBV5-1; clone size: many; J gene: TRBJ2-7; D gene: NA; CDR3 protein: CASSLGSGTYEQYF; CDR3 DNA: TGCGCCAGCAGCTTGGGGAGCGGAACCTACGAGCAGTACTTC
V gene: TRBV11-2; clone size: many; J gene: TRBJ2-1; D gene: TRBD2; CDR3 protein: CASSSATSGGADEQFF; CDR3 DNA: TGTGCCAGCAGCTCCGCAACTAGCGGGGGGGCCGATGAGCAGTTCTTC
V gene: TRBV24-1; clone size: many; J gene: TRBJ1-2; D gene: NA; CDR3 protein: CATGTEDGIYGYTF; CDR3 DNA: TGTGCCACAGGGACTGAGGACGGTATCTATGGCTACACCTTC
V gene: TRBV19; clone size: NA; J gene: TRBJ2-7; D gene: NA; CDR3 protein: CASSKISSYEQYF; CDR3 DNA: TGTGCCAGTAGTAAAATTTCGTCTTACGAGCAGTACTTC
V gene: TRBV28; clone size: NA; J gene: TRBJ2-2; D gene: TRBD2; CDR3 protein: CASSLLAGGPIGELFF; CDR3 DNA: TGTGCCAGCAGTTTACTAGCGGGAGGGCCGATCGGGGAGCTGTTTTTT
V gene: TRBV7-2; clone size: NA; J gene: TRBJ2-7; D gene: TRBD2; CDR3 protein: CASSRTSGRAGYEQYF; CDR3 DNA: TGTGCCAGCAGCAGAACAAGCGGGAGGGCCGGGTACGAGCAGTACTTC
V gene: TRBV7-2; clone size: many; J gene: TRBJ2-7; D gene: NA; CDR3 protein: CASSLPGRPSYEQYF; CDR3 DNA: TGTGCCAGCAGCTTACCGGGACGGCCCTCCTACGAGCAGTACTTC
V gene: TRBV28; clone size: many; J gene: TRBJ1-2; D gene: NA; CDR3 protein: CASTSRRGPRYGYTF; CDR3 DNA: TGTGCCAGCACCTCGCGCAGGGGCCCCCGGTATGGCTACACCTTC
V gene: TRBV29-1; clone size: many; J gene: TRBJ2-7; D gene: NA; CDR3 protein: CSVEEDAGHSSYEQYF; CDR3 DNA: TGCAGCGTTGAAGAGGACGCAGGGCACAGCTCCTACGAGCAGTACTTC
V gene: TRBV7-2; clone size: NA; J gene: TRBJ2-7; D gene: TRBD1; CDR3 protein: CASSFNRGFYEQYF; CDR3 DNA: TGTGCCAGCAGCTTTAACAGGGGCTTCTACGAGCAGTACTTC
V gene: TRBV27; clone size: few; J gene: TRBJ1-4; D gene: TRBD1; CDR3 protein: CASSRNRGLEKLFF; CDR3 DNA: TGTGCCAGCAGCCGTAACAGGGGGCTTGAAAAACTGTTTTTT
V gene: TRBV6-5; clone size: many; J gene: TRBJ2-7; D gene: TRBD1; CDR3 protein: CASTLDRGFYEQYF; CDR3 DNA: TGTGCCAGCACCCTGGACAGGGGTTTCTACGAGCAGTACTTC
V gene: TRBV5-1; clone size: many; J gene: TRBJ1-1; D gene: TRBD1; CDR3 protein: CASSRQTGGDTEAFF; CDR3 DNA: TGCGCCAGCAGCCGTCAAACAGGGGGGGACACTGAAGCTTTCTTT
V gene: TRBV9; clone size: many; J gene: TRBJ2-4; D gene: TRBD2; CDR3 protein: CASSLGGGSAKNIQYF; CDR3 DNA: TGTGCCAGCAGCCTGGGCGGGGGTTCGGCCAAAAACATTCAGTACTTC
V gene: TRBV11-2; clone size: few; J gene: TRBJ2-7; D gene: TRBD2; CDR3 protein: CASSLEWGLANYEQYF; CDR3 DNA: TGTGCCAGCAGCTTGGAGTGGGGACTAGCGAACTACGAGCAGTACTTC
V gene: TRBV4-3; clone size: few; J gene: TRBJ1-2; D gene: NA; CDR3 protein: CASSPAHTRGYYGYTF; CDR3 DNA: TGCGCCAGCAGCCCGGCCCATACTAGGGGCTACTATGGCTACACCTTC
V gene: TRBV5-1; clone size: few; J gene: TRBJ2-5; D gene: NA; CDR3 protein: CASILAGQYQETQYF; CDR3 DNA: TGCGCCAGCATCTTGGCGGGACAGTACCAAGAGACCCAGTACTTC
V gene: TRBV11-2; clone size: many; J gene: TRBJ2-6; D gene: TRBD1; CDR3 protein: CASSLVTGGLSGANVLTF; CDR3 DNA: TGTGCCAGCAGCTTAGTAACAGGGGGTCTCTCCGGGGCCAACGTCCTGACTTTC
V gene: TRBV6-2/TRBV6-3; clone size: many; J gene: TRBJ1-1; D gene: NA; CDR3 protein: CASSYRDNTEAFF; CDR3 DNA: TGTGCCAGCAGTTACCGGGACAACACTGAAGCTTTCTTT
V gene: TRBV29-1; clone size: many; J gene: TRBJ2-1; D gene: TRBD2; CDR3 protein: CSVDSGRDDEQFF; CDR3 DNA: TGCAGCGTTGATAGCGGGAGGGACGATGAGCAGTTCTTC
V gene: TRBV5-1; clone size: many; J gene: TRBJ2-5; D gene: TRBD1; CDR3 protein: CASSLSPLDREQETQYF; CDR3 DNA: TGCGCCAGCAGCTTATCCCCTTTGGACAGGGAACAAGAGACCCAGTACTTC
V gene: TRBV2; clone size: NA; J gene: TRBJ2-7; D gene: NA; CDR3 protein: CASGRGADEQYF; CDR3 DNA: TGTGCCAGCGGGAGGGGGGCGGACGAGCAGTACTTC
V gene: TRBV4-2; clone size: many; J gene: TRBJ2-7; D gene: TRBD1; CDR3 protein: CASSQGVPGQGDYEQYF; CDR3 DNA: TGTGCCAGCAGCCAAGGGGTTCCGGGACAGGGGGACTACGAGCAGTACTTC
V gene: TRBV7-7; clone size: many; J gene: TRBJ2-7; D gene: TRBD2; CDR3 protein: CASSLGPAGVYEQYF; CDR3 DNA: TGTGCCAGCAGCTTAGGTCCAGCGGGAGTTTACGAGCAGTACTTC
V gene: TRBV28; clone size: many; J gene: TRBJ1-1; D gene: NA; CDR3 protein: CASSFAGMNTEAFF; CDR3 DNA: TGTGCCAGCAGTTTCGCAGGGATGAACACTGAAGCTTTCTTT
V gene: TRBV4-2; clone size: NA; J gene: TRBJ1-1; D gene: NA; CDR3 protein: CASSQLNTEAFF; CDR3 DNA: TGTGCCAGCAGCCAGTTGAACACTGAAGCTTTCTTT
V gene: TRBV2; clone size: many; J gene: TRBJ2-1; D gene: TRBD2; CDR3 protein: CASRNQRGTNEQFF; CDR3 DNA: TGTGCCAGCAGGAACCAGCGGGGGACCAATGAGCAGTTCTTC
V gene: TRBV7-2; clone size: many; J gene: TRBJ2-3; D gene: NA; CDR3 protein: CASSLAPRTTQYF; CDR3 DNA: TGTGCCAGCAGCCTAGCCCCTAGGACGACGCAGTATTTT
V gene: TRBV7-6; clone size: many; J gene: TRBJ2-7; D gene: TRBD1; CDR3 protein: CASSRDSVYEQYF; CDR3 DNA: TGTGCCAGCAGCAGGGACAGTGTCTACGAGCAGTACTTC
V gene: TRBV7-9; clone size: many; J gene: TRBJ1-4; D gene: NA; CDR3 protein: CASSLPPSTNEKLFF; CDR3 DNA: TGTGCCAGCAGCTTACCACCCTCAACTAATGAAAAACTGTTTTTT
V gene: TRBV7-9; clone size: many; J gene: TRBJ1-1; D gene: NA; CDR3 protein: CASSLERNTEAFF; CDR3 DNA: TGTGCCAGCAGCTTAGAGCGGAACACTGAAGCTTTCTTT
V gene: TRBV10-3; clone size: many; J gene: TRBJ2-7; D gene: TRBD2; CDR3 protein: CAISRLAGALTYEQYF; CDR3 DNA: TGTGCCATCAGCCGACTAGCGGGGGCCCTGACCTACGAGCAGTACTTC
V gene: TRBV4-2; clone size: few; J gene: TRBJ2-7; D gene: NA; CDR3 protein: CASSQVNPGTAYEQYF; CDR3 DNA: TGTGCCAGCAGCCAAGTGAATCCCGGGACGGCTTACGAGCAGTACTTC
V gene: TRBV18; clone size: NA; J gene: TRBJ1-3; D gene: NA; CDR3 protein: CASSPGRGSGNTIYF; CDR3 DNA: TGTGCCAGCTCACCAGGGAGAGGCTCGGGAAACACCATATATTTT
V gene: TRBV7-3; clone size: many; J gene: TRBJ2-1; D gene: TRBD2; CDR3 protein: CASSPSGTSTYNEQFF; CDR3 DNA: TGTGCCAGCAGCCCCTCCGGGACTAGTACCTACAATGAGCAGTTCTTC
V gene: TRBV2; clone size: few; J gene: TRBJ2-3; D gene: TRBD1; CDR3 protein: CASSGTGDRTDTQYF; CDR3 DNA: TGTGCCAGCAGTGGGACAGGGGACCGGACAGATACGCAGTATTTT
V gene: TRBV12-3/TRBV12-4; clone size: many; J gene: TRBJ2-7; D gene: NA; CDR3 protein: CASSLLFMEQYF; CDR3 DNA: TGTGCCAGCAGTCTCCTCTTCATGGAGCAGTACTTC
V gene: TRBV21-1; clone size: NA; J gene: TRBJ2-7; D gene: NA; CDR3 protein: CASSKILAGLYEQYF; CDR3 DNA: TGTGCCAGCAGCAAAATACTAGCGGGTCTCTACGAGCAGTACTTC
V gene: TRBV12-3/TRBV12-4; clone size: many; J gene: TRBJ2-7; D gene: NA; CDR3 protein: CASSLAGAPLRQYF; CDR3 DNA: TGTGCCAGCAGTTTGGCGGGGGCCCCTCTACGGCAGTACTTC
V gene: TRBV11-1; clone size: many; J gene: TRBJ2-5; D gene: NA; CDR3 protein: CASSSSQGYYQETQYF; CDR3 DNA: TGTGCCAGCAGCTCGTCACAGGGATATTACCAAGAGACCCAGTACTTC
V gene: TRBV12-3/TRBV12-4; clone size: many; J gene: TRBJ2-5; D gene: NA; CDR3 protein: CASSSGPNRETQYF; CDR3 DNA: TGTGCCAGCAGCTCCGGGCCAAACCGGGAGACCCAGTACTTC
V gene: TRBV7-9; clone size: few; J gene: TRBJ2-3; D gene: NA; CDR3 protein: CASSLATGKQGRYF; CDR3 DNA: TGTGCCAGCAGCTTAGCGACCGGGAAGCAGGGGAGGTATTTT
V gene: TRBV12-3/TRBV12-4; clone size: many; J gene: TRBJ2-5; D gene: TRBD1; CDR3 protein: CASSFGDRKETQYF; CDR3 DNA: TGTGCCAGCAGTTTTGGGGACAGAAAAGAGACCCAGTACTTC
V gene: TRBV6-2/TRBV6-3; clone size: many; J gene: TRBJ1-5; D gene: NA; CDR3 protein: CASSRTNPNQPQHF; CDR3 DNA: TGTGCCAGCAGTCGGACAAATCCCAATCAGCCCCAGCATTTT
V gene: TRBV28; clone size: medium-sized; J gene: TRBJ2-5; D gene: TRBD2; CDR3 protein: CASRRPPGLAGVGETQYF; CDR3 DNA: TGTGCCAGCAGACGGCCGCCGGGACTAGCGGGAGTAGGGGAGACCCAGTACTTC
V gene: TRBV7-9; clone size: many; J gene: TRBJ2-1; D gene: TRBD1; CDR3 protein: CASSLAQGRGLDNEQFF; CDR3 DNA: TGTGCCAGCAGCTTAGCTCAGGGCAGGGGGCTGGACAATGAGCAGTTCTTC
V gene: TRBV11-2; clone size: many; J gene: TRBJ2-4; D gene: TRBD2; CDR3 protein: CASSFSGENIQYF; CDR3 DNA: TGTGCCAGCAGCTTTAGCGGGGAAAACATTCAGTACTTC